This T cell receptor beta chain derives from a study of vaccination effects on CD4 cells after COVID-19. With regard to this clone: The antigen is undetermined.

Antigen-specific CD4+ T cells were first expanded with viral peptide pools by the ViraFEST assay and only then sequenced. The culture ran for 10 to 11 days, and then CD4+ T cells were isolated. For each well, 1.5 million to 2 million PBMC were cultured with about 9.4 IU/ml IL-2 and around 9 ug/ml peptides. Sequenced by immunoSEQ multiplex PCR; TCRdb stores in-frame clones only, minus some. The sample lists 50,000 to 65,000 clones; roughly 80% were seen once. Germline loops: CDR1 SGHRS, CDR2 YFSETQ. This CDR3 has 13 residues. V shed 2 bases and J 4 bases; nucleotides not matched to a gene: 1. Sequencing used CD4+ T cells from PBMCs cultured with HCoV-229E spike peptides, obtained before COVID-19 vaccination. This TCR came from a human donor who received a COVID-19 vaccine. The genes are TRBV5-1 and TRBJ1-1, with 8 bases identical to TRBD1. The CDR3 here is CASSFQGATEAFF. DNA for the CDR3: TGCGCCAGCAGCTTTCAGGGGGCCACTGAAGCTTTCTTT.